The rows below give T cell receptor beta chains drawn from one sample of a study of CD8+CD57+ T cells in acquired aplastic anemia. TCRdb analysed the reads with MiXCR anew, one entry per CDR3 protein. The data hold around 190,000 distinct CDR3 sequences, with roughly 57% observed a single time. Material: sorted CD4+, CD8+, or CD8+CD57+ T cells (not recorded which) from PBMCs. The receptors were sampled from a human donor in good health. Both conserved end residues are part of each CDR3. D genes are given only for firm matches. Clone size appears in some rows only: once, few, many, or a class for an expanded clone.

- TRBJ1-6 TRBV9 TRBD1 CASSVGTGGLYNSPLHF TGTGCCAGCAGCGTAGGGACAGGGGGCCTCTATAATTCACCCCTCCACTTT
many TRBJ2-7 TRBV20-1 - CSAVRRESSYEQYF TGCAGTGCTGTGCGTAGGGAGAGCTCCTACGAGCAGTACTTC
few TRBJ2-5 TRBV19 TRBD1 CASSINRGETQYF TGTGCCAGTAGTATTAACAGGGGCGAGACCCAGTACTTC
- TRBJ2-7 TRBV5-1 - CASSLSGGVSYEQYF TGCGCCAGCAGCTTGTCCGGGGGTGTTTCCTACGAGCAGTACTTC
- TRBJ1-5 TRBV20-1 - CSARVGESQPQHF TGCAGTGCTAGAGTGGGGGAAAGTCAGCCCCAGCATTTT
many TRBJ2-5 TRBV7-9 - CASTLSGLETQYF TGTGCCAGCACCTTAAGCGGCTTGGAGACCCAGTACTTC
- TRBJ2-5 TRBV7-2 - CASSFASETQYF TGTGCCAGCAGCTTTGCCTCGGAGACCCAGTACTTC
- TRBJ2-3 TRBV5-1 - CASSTGQTDTQYF TGCGCCAGCAGTACGGGACAAACAGATACGCAGTATTTT
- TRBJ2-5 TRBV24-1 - CASSESGQQETQHF TGCGCCAGCAGTGAGTCGGGGCAGCAAGAGACCCAGCACTTC
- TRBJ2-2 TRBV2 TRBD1 CASSERTGGSGELFF TGTGCCAGCAGTGAAAGGACAGGGGGCTCCGGGGAGCTGTTTTTT
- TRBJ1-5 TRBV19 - CASNDPGTLSNQPQHF TGTGCCAGTAACGACCCGGGGACCTTAAGCAATCAGCCCCAGCATTTT
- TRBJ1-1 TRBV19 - CASSTKQGSTEAFF TGTGCCAGTAGTACGAAACAGGGTTCCACTGAAGCTTTCTTT
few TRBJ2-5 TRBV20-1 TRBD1 CSARGTGIGETQYF TGCAGTGCTAGAGGGACAGGGATTGGGGAGACCCAGTACTTC
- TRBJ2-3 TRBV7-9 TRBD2 CASSSFQRGSTDTQYF TGTGCCAGCAGCTCCTTTCAGCGGGGGTCCACAGATACGCAGTATTTT
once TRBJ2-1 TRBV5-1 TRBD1 CASSPGQSYNEQFF TGCGCCAGCAGCCCGGGACAGTCCTACAATGAGCAGTTCTTC
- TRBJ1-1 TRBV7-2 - CASSTSGDTEAFF TGTGCCAGCAGCACGTCAGGGGATACTGAAGCTTTCTTT
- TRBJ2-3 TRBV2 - CASISDYTQYF TGTGCCAGCATCTCTGATTATACGCAGTATTTT
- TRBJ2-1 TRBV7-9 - CASSHPGGGDEQFF TGTGCCAGCAGCCACCCGGGCGGGGGCGATGAGCAGTTCTTC
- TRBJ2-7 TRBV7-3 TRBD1 CASRPAGGHEQYF TGTGCCAGCAGACCAGCAGGGGGCCATGAGCAGTACTTC
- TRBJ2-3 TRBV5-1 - CASSLAPLGTDTQYF TGCGCCAGCAGCTTGGCTCCCCTGGGCACAGATACGCAGTATTTT
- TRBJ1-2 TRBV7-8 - CASSLASRQTDGYTF TGTGCCAGCAGCTTAGCGAGTCGACAAACAGATGGCTACACCTTC
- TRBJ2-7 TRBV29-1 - CSEWGDSSSYEQYF TGCAGCGAGTGGGGGGATTCATCGTCCTACGAGCAGTACTTC
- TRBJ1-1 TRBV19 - CASSATGWTEAFF TGTGCCAGTAGTGCCACAGGGTGGACTGAAGCGTTCTTT
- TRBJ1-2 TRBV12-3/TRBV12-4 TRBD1 CASGPGQGTYGYTF TGTGCCAGCGGTCCGGGACAGGGGACGTACGGCTACACCTTC
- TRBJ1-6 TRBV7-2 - CASSSRIGAGNSPLHF TGTGCCAGCAGCTCTCGGATAGGAGCGGGTAATTCACCCCTCCACTTT
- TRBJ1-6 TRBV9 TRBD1 CASSPPLGKDRKNSPLHF TGTGCCAGCAGCCCACCACTGGGGAAGGACAGGAAAAATTCACCCCTCCACTTT
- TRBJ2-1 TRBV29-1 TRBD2 CSVAGGWYEQFF TGCAGCGTAGCGGGGGGGTGGTATGAGCAGTTCTTC
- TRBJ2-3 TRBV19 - CASSRMATDTQYF TGTGCCAGTAGTAGAATGGCGACAGATACGCAGTATTTT
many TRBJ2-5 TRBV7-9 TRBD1 CASNPVGQGAETQYF TGTGCCAGCAATCCAGTGGGACAGGGTGCCGAGACCCAGTACTTC
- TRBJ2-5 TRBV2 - CASSLRPGLDQETQYF TGTGCCAGCAGCCTAAGGCCTGGACTCGACCAAGAGACCCAGTACTTC
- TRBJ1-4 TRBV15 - CASSRDRTATNEKLLF TGTGCCAGCAGCAGAGACAGGACTGCAACTAATGAAAAACTGCTTTTT
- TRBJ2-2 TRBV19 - CASSILGGVGNTGELFF TGTGCCAGTAGTATATTAGGGGGAGTGGGGAACACCGGGGAGCTGTTTTTT
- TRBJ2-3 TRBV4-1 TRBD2 CASSLAGGAGDEQYF TGCGCCAGCAGCCTAGCGGGAGGGGCGGGGGATGAGCAGTATTTT
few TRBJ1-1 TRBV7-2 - CASSQGRNTEAFF TGTGCCAGCAGCCAAGGGCGGAACACTGAAGCTTTCTTT
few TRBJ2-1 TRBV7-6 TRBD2 CASSFSGGPYNEQFF TGTGCCAGCAGCTTTTCGGGAGGGCCCTACAATGAGCAGTTCTTC
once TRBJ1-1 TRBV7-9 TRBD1 CASSLATGGGTEAFF TGTGCCAGCAGCTTAGCGACAGGGGGAGGCACTGAAGCTTTCTTT
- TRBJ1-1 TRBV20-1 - CSAEGGGAEAFF TGCAGTGCCGAAGGGGGGGGTGCTGAAGCTTTCTTT
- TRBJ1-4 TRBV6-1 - CASQEHLGEKLFF TGTGCCAGCCAAGAACACCTCGGTGAAAAACTGTTTTTT
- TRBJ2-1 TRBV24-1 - CATSPRGAYNEQFF TGTGCCACCAGCCCCCGAGGAGCCTACAATGAGCAGTTCTTC
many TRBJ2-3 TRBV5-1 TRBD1 CASSLRLQGLSTDTQYF TGCGCCAGCAGCTTGAGGTTACAGGGGCTAAGCACAGATACGCAGTATTTT
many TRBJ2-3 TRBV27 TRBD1 CASSPGGTQYF TGTGCCAGCAGTCCAGGGGGTACGCAGTATTTT
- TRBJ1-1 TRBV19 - CASSTPGYTEAFF TGTGCCAGTAGTACCCCGGGGTACACTGAAGCTTTCTTT
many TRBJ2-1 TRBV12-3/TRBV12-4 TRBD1 CASSLRQGGSEGQFF TGTGCCAGCAGTTTGCGACAGGGGGGGAGCGAAGGGCAGTTCTTC
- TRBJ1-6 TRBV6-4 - CAPWRGSNNSPLHF TGTGCCCCGTGGCGGGGCAGTAATAATTCACCCCTCCACTTT
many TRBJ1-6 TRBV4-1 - CASSQLGEGSPLHF TGCGCCAGCAGCCAACTGGGGGAAGGGTCACCCCTCCACTTT
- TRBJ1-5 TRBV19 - CATNPGPSEPQHF TGTGCCACTAACCCCGGACCCTCTGAGCCCCAGCATTTT
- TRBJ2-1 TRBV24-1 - CATSDSPGQNEQFF TGTGCCACCAGTGATTCCCCTGGGCAGAATGAGCAGTTCTTC
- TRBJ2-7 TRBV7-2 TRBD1 CASRLVGQGAHEQYF TGTGCCAGCAGACTGGTGGGACAGGGGGCACACGAGCAGTACTTC
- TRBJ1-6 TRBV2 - CASSEGQGYSPLHF TGTGCCAGCAGTGAAGGCCAGGGATATTCACCCCTCCACTTT
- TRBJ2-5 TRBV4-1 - CASSQDRLGRRQETQYF TGCGCCAGCAGCCAAGATCGCCTTGGACGGAGACAAGAGACCCAGTACTTC
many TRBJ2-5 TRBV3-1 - CASSTLRRETQYF TGTGCCAGCAGCACACTAAGGCGGGAGACCCAGTACTTC
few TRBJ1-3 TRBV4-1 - CASSQDRGGSGNTIYF TGCGCCAGCAGCCAAGATCGCGGGGGATCTGGAAACACCATATATTTT
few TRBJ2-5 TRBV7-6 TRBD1 CASTADTGQGLETQYF TGTGCCAGCACCGCGGATACGGGACAGGGGTTGGAGACCCAGTACTTC
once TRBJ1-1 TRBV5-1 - CASSFRVGNTEAFF TGCGCCAGCAGCTTCAGGGTCGGAAACACTGAAGCTTTCTTT
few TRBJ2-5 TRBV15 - CATSRDPSQETQYF TGTGCCACCAGCAGAGATCCCAGTCAAGAGACCCAGTACTTC
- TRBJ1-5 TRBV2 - CASSDLTGQQPQHF TGTGCCAGCAGTGACTTGACAGGACAACAGCCCCAGCATTTT
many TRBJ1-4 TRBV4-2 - CASSQEPLTTATNEKLFF TGTGCCAGCAGCCAAGAGCCACTCACAACTGCAACTAATGAAAAACTGTTTTTT